This record concerns one T cell receptor beta chain sequence. The CDR3 contains 15 residues. CDR1 and CDR2 (germline): MNHEY, SVGAGI. V shed 0 bases and J 10 bases; nucleotides not matched to a gene: 4. This specimen comes from a study of blood T cell repertoires in COVID-19. Across the study: Samples of COVID-19 (acute and convalescent) were obtained from the United States, Italy and Spain.

In the original workflow: The authors estimated nucleated cell counts from reference gene primer amplification. The table came from immunoSEQ multiplex PCR; TCRdb's copy has only in-frame clones and leaves some out. V and J calls and clone size are as listed in that table; D and trimming were resolved from the DNA. The data show tens of thousands of clones, about 86% seen once. The source material was peripheral blood. The chain couples TRBV6-5 to TRBJ2-1; TRBD2 agrees at 12 bases. This clonotype originated in a human donor in a cohort sampled during active COVID-19. This chain's CDR3 is CASSYSQLAGGEQFF. The DNA of the CDR3 is TGTGCCAGCAGTTACTCGCAGCTAGCGGGGGGGGAGCAGTTCTTC.